The next 9 T cell receptor beta chains were all read from a single sample in a study of blood T cell repertoires in COVID-19. Libraries were prepared by immunoSEQ multiplex PCR; TCRdb keeps only in-frame clonotypes and omits some of them. Here the sample spans about 210,000 clones, 75% to 90% being singletons. The sample comprised peripheral blood. These receptors all stem from a woman aged 40 to 49 with acute or convalescent COVID-19.

This chain uses TRBV10-3 with TRBJ1-4; 9 positions agree with TRBD1. Germline trimming cut 6 bases from V and 7 bases from J; bases unmatched to any gene: 6. Germline CDR1 ENHRY, CDR2 SYGVKD. The CDR3 covers 14 residues. CDR3 sequence: CAIRQTGGSEKLFF. The CDR3 nucleotides are TGTGCCATCAGGCAGACAGGGGGTAGTGAAAAACTGTTTTTT.

The V gene is TRBV6-6, the J gene TRBJ1-2; the D is unclear. Trimming pared 7 bases from V and 4 bases from J, leaving 13 bases between. This CDR3 comprises 13 residues. Germline V CDR1 and CDR2: MNHNY, SVGAGI (reference sequence). The CDR3 nucleotides read TGTGCCAGCACCACGGGTCCTTCCTATGGCTACACCTTC. Its translation is CASTTGPSYGYTF.

This chain uses TRBV5-6 with TRBJ2-2, with a weak D call TRBD1 (5 bases). The germline CDR1 and CDR2 sequences are SGHDT and YYEEEE. Trimming took off 0 bases at V and 7 bases at J, with 10 bases between the two ends. CDR3 size: 14 residues. The DNA of the CDR3 is TGTGCCAGCAGCTTGGCCTCGCAGGGCGGGGAGCTGTTTTTT. This translates into CASSLASQGGELFF. The full variable domain, in which reference TRBV5-6 and TRBJ2-2 provide the parts outside the CDR3, is DAGVTQSPTHLIKTRGQQVTLRCSPKSGHDTVSWYQQALGQGPQFIFQYYEEEERQRGNFPDRFSGHQFPNYSSELNVNALLLGDSALYLCASSLASQGGELFFGEGSRLTVL.

CDR3 protein: CASTLGTGGSNQPQHF. The DNA for the CDR3 is TGTGCCAGTACCTTGGGGACAGGGGGTAGCAATCAGCCCCAGCATTTT. The chain uses TRBV19 and TRBJ1-5, with 11 bases that match TRBD1. The CDR3 is made up of 16 amino acids. Germline V lookup: CDR1 LNHDA, CDR2 SQIVND (reference sequence). V lost 7 bases, J lost 0 bases, and 5 bases stayed unmatched.

This clone has only a few counts. V and J are TRBV4-1 and TRBJ2-7; possibly TRBD2 for D (6 bases). CDR1 and CDR2 (germline): MGHRA, YSYEKL. V dropped 1 base and J dropped 3 bases, with 13 bases sitting between them. The CDR3 contains 15 residues. The CDR3 DNA reads as TGCGCCAGCAGCCAAGGACTATACGGGGGCTACGAGCAGTACGTC. Amino acids: CASSQGLYGGYEQYV.

This clone was found once. The V call is TRBV7-2, the J call TRBJ2-5; possibly TRBD2 for D (7 bases). V lost 8 bases, J lost 2 bases, and 15 bases lay in between. The CDR3 runs 14 residues. CDR1 and CDR2 from the germline V gene are SGHTA and FQGNSA. The CDR3 nucleotides read TGTGCCAGCCTGAAGGGGGGGCCGCAAGAGACCCAGTACTTC. Its protein product is CASLKGGPQETQYF.

The V and J genes are TRBV11-2 and TRBJ1-5, with 9 bases identical to TRBD1. Germline CDR1 and CDR2: SGHAT and FQNNGV. The CDR3 has 18 residues. The J segment lost 4 bases and the V segment lost 5 bases, leaving 15 bases of the junction unmatched. CDR3: CASSLYVLFGQGNQPQHF. The CDR3 nucleotides read TGTGCCAGCAGCCTCTACGTCTTATTCGGACAGGGGAATCAGCCCCAGCATTTT.

The V gene is TRBV18, the J gene TRBJ1-5; 9 nucleotides line up with TRBD1. CDR3 length: 14 residues. V shed 4 bases, J shed 5 bases, and the junction held 3 bases outside the gene matches. The V gene's germline CDR1 is KGHSH and CDR2 LQKENI. The CDR3 nucleotides read TGTGCCAGCTCACAGGGACAGGGCGATCAGCCCCAGCATTTT. Its translation: CASSQGQGDQPQHF.

This chain connects TRBV10-2 to TRBJ1-1, with a possible D match to TRBD1 (5 bases). The CDR3 extends over 13 amino acids. V dropped 5 bases and J dropped 4 bases, with 11 bases sitting between them. The germline CDR1 and CDR2 sequences are WSHSY and SAAADI. The CDR3 loop is CASSLDMSTEAFF. CDR3 nucleotides: TGCGCCAGCAGTCTGGACATGTCCACTGAAGCTTTCTTT.